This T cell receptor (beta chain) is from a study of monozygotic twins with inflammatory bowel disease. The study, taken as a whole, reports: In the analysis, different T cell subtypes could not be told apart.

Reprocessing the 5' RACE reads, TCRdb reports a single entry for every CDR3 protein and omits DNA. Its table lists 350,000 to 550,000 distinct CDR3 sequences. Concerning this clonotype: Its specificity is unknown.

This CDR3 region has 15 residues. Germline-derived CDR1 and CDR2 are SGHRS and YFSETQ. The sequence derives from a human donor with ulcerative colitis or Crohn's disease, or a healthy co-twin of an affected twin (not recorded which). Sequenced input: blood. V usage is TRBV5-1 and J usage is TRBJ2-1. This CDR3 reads CASSPITVAYNEQFF.